Reported below is one TCR beta chain. Its target is unknown. Per germline, CDR1 SGHAT and CDR2 FQNNGV. The CDR3 runs 14 residues. V was shortened by 7 bases and J by 2 bases, with 14 bases between the two germline ends. Profiled with immunoSEQ multiplex PCR; TCRdb holds only in-frame clones, not every one. This table holds some 130,000 clones, 80% to 90% found once. The data stem from a study of T cell responses to AZD1222 COVID-19 vaccine. General study findings and limits: Sampling captured repertoires only after the peak T cell response. White British people made up most donors, females outnumbered males, and clonal diversity was possibly underestimated. Seropositive at baseline were only 5 to 7 AZD1222 recipients.

Specimen: peripheral blood, collected 28 days after the second AZD1222 dose. The chain combines TRBV11-2 with TRBJ2-5; D might be TRBD1 or TRBD2, each matching 5 bases. The origin of this receptor is an adult who received the AZD1222 COVID-19 vaccine. The CDR3 nucleotides read TGTGCCAGCAACCGACCGGGACGACAAGAGACCCAGTACTTC. Residues: CASNRPGRQETQYF.